These 28 T cell receptor beta chains were sequenced from one sample in a study of monozygotic twins with inflammatory bowel disease. TCRdb reprocessed the 5' RACE reads, keeping one entry per CDR3 protein, no DNA. Recorded for this sample: 200,000 to 250,000 distinct CDR3 sequences. What was sequenced was blood. The receptors here all came from a human donor with ulcerative colitis or Crohn's disease, or a healthy co-twin of an affected twin (not recorded which).

This chain uses TRBV5-3 with TRBJ1-1. TRBV5-3 is classed as an ORF, of uncertain function. This CDR3 contains 16 residues. CDR3 loop: CARSRRTEALNTEAFF.

The J gene is TRBJ2-1, the V gene TRBV9; absent DNA, TCRdb's TRBD2 call cannot be checked. The germline gives CDR1 SGDLS, CDR2 YYNGEE. The CDR3 covers 16 residues. The CDR3 sequence: CASSVRLSESPNEQFF.

V gene TRBV20-1 combines with J gene TRBJ2-3; TCRdb outputs TRBD2, but without DNA this stays unchecked. This CDR3 comprises 13 residues. Germline V CDR1 and CDR2: DFQATT, SNEGSKA (reference sequence). CDR3 region: CSAKGAGVNTQYF.

The chain carries TRBV7-9 and TRBJ2-5; TCRdb's D call of TRBD1 is untestable without DNA. This CDR3 spans 16 amino acids. The germline V gene has CDR1 SEHNR and CDR2 FQNEAQ (reference sequence). This CDR3 is CASSFPQGEHQETQYF. The full variable domain, in which reference TRBV7-9 and TRBJ2-5 provide the parts outside the CDR3, is DTGVSQNPRHKITKRGQNVTFRCDPISEHNRLYWYRQTLGQGPEFLTYFQNEAQLEKSRLLSDRFSAERPKGSFSTLEIQRTEQGDSAMYLCASSFPQGEHQETQYFGPGTRLLVL.

This chain joins TRBV6-2 or TRBV6-3 and TRBJ2-1; TCRdb names TRBD2, which stays unverified in the absence of DNA. Germline CDR1 is MNHEY and CDR2 is SVGEGT. The CDR3 contains 11 residues. The CDR3 protein is CASSPLGEQFF.

CDR3: CASSPPSTGFNRYTF. This sequence joins TRBV7-9 and TRBJ1-2; the TCRdb D gene call, TRBD1, has no DNA to confirm it. This CDR3 region has 15 residues. CDR1 and CDR2 (germline): SEHNR, FQNEAQ (reference sequence).

The rearrangement joins TRBV6-7 to TRBJ1-4; TCRdb's D call of TRBD1 is untestable without DNA. TRBV6-7 is assigned to the ORF class and has an uncertain function. There are 17 residues in the CDR3. This chain's CDR3 is CASSYALIAGVPEKLFF.

The rearrangement uses TRBV6-1 and TRBJ1-5; TCRdb's D call of TRBD1 is untestable without DNA. The germline V gene has CDR1 MNHNS and CDR2 SASEGT. This CDR3 comprises 14 residues. The CDR3 is CATTGQPEVQPQHF.

The chain has TRBV4-1 and TRBJ2-1; TCRdb outputs TRBD1, but without DNA this stays unchecked. Per the germline V gene, CDR1 is MGHRA and CDR2 is YSYEKL. The CDR3 is 14 residues long. The CDR3: CASSQGQAYDEQFF.

The chain combines TRBV7-6 with TRBJ2-3; TCRdb's D call, TRBD1, is unchecked because there is no DNA. The CDR3 runs 16 residues. CDR1 is SGHVS, CDR2 FNYEAQ, per germline. This chain's CDR3 is CASSPGSGGFTDTQYF.

The chain recombines TRBV11-2 with TRBJ2-1; without DNA, the TCRdb call of TRBD2 cannot be checked. This CDR3 contains 14 residues. CDR1 is SGHAT and CDR2 is FQNNGV in the germline V gene. The CDR3 reads CASSPPGTSHEQFF.

V and J are TRBV5-1 and TRBJ2-7; TCRdb gives TRBD1 as the D gene, but with no DNA this cannot be confirmed. This CDR3 is built from 17 residues. The germline gives CDR1 SGHRS, CDR2 YFSETQ. This CDR3 is CASRRDAGIDTSGGQYF.

The rearrangement uses TRBV6-5 and TRBJ1-4. Germline values: CDR1 MNHEY, CDR2 SVGAGI. The CDR3 sequence is 16 residues long. CDR3 sequence: CASSYSTVVGNEKLFF.

The genes are TRBV19 and TRBJ1-5; TCRdb picks TRBD1, but there is no DNA to check that call. The CDR3 extends over 17 amino acids. The germline CDR1 and CDR2 sequences are LNHDA and SQIVND (reference sequence). This chain's CDR3 is CASSIEGHGTGRQPQHF.

The CDR3 protein is CASRDVDSNQPQHF. The J gene is TRBJ1-5, the V gene TRBV6-6. CDR3 length equals 14 residues. The germline V gene encodes CDR1 MNHNY and CDR2 SVGAGI (reference sequence).

This sequence joins TRBV7-8 and TRBJ1-4. This CDR3 has 12 residues. CDR1 is SGHVS and CDR2 is FQNEAQ in the germline V gene. The CDR3 protein is CASSLVFGRLFF. The variable domain in full, completed from reference TRBV7-8 and TRBJ1-4, reads GAGVSQSPRYKVAKRGQDVALRCDPISGHVSLFWYQQALGQGPEFLTYFQNEAQLDKSGLPSDRFFAERPEGSVSTLKIQRTQQEDSAVYLCASSLVFGRLFFGSGTQLSVL.

The gene calls are TRBV19 and TRBJ1-6; checking the TCRdb D call of TRBD1 is not possible without DNA. CDR1 is LNHDA and CDR2 is SQIVND in the germline V gene (reference sequence). The CDR3 is made up of 16 amino acids. CDR3 region: CASSKGGLRGTSPLHF.

V is TRBV5-1 and J is TRBJ2-7; checking the TCRdb D call of TRBD1 is not possible without DNA. Germline V gene data show CDR1 as SGHRS and CDR2 as YFSETQ. CDR3 length equals 12 residues. The CDR3: CASTQDHNEQYF. Drawing the rest from reference TRBV5-1 and TRBJ2-7, the complete variable domain is KAGVTQTPRYLIKTRGQQVTLSCSPISGHRSVSWYQQTPGQGLQFLFEYFSETQRNKGNFPGRFSGRQFSNSRSEMNVSTLELGDSALYLCASTQDHNEQYFGPGTRLTVT.

V and J are TRBV5-1 and TRBJ2-7. The CDR3 has 14 residues. Per the germline V gene, CDR1 is SGHRS and CDR2 is YFSETQ. This CDR3 reads CASSFGLISYEQYF. The whole variable domain, filled in from reference TRBV5-1 and TRBJ2-7, reads KAGVTQTPRYLIKTRGQQVTLSCSPISGHRSVSWYQQTPGQGLQFLFEYFSETQRNKGNFPGRFSGRQFSNSRSEMNVSTLELGDSALYLCASSFGLISYEQYFGPGTRLTVT.

This rearrangement joins TRBV19 to TRBJ2-1. This CDR3 spans 14 amino acids. CDR1 is LNHDA, CDR2 SQIVND, per germline (reference sequence). This chain's CDR3 is CASSIVGPYNEQFF.

The chain carries TRBV28 and TRBJ2-4; TCRdb proposes TRBD1, but this gene call is untestable without DNA. The germline V gene encodes CDR1 MDHEN and CDR2 SYDVKM. The CDR3 has 16 amino acids. CDR3 in amino acids: CASSTRQGLGKNIQYF.

This chain connects TRBV5-1 to TRBJ2-1; the D call from TCRdb, TRBD1, cannot be confirmed without DNA. The germline V gene has CDR1 SGHRS and CDR2 YFSETQ. This CDR3 is built from 14 residues. CDR3: CASSLIRGVVEQFF.

The chain has TRBV18 and TRBJ1-1. Looked up from germline, CDR1 is KGHSH and CDR2 is LQKENI. The length of the CDR3 is 11 residues. The CDR3 sequence: CASSPDTEAFF.

The genes are TRBV5-6 and TRBJ1-2; as DNA is missing, the TRBD1 call by TCRdb cannot be tested. Germline assignment: CDR1 SGHDT and CDR2 YYEEEE. The CDR3 is 13 amino acids. The CDR3 sequence: CASSPTGVEGYTF.

This rearrangement joins TRBV12-3 or TRBV12-4 to TRBJ1-2; TCRdb's D call of TRBD1 is untestable without DNA. The CDR3 loop spans 14 amino acids. The CDR3 sequence is CASSPQQGAGGYTF.

The CDR3 reads CASSATANQPQHF. V is TRBV12-3 or TRBV12-4 and J is TRBJ1-5. This CDR3 has 13 amino acids.

The rearrangement joins TRBV19 to TRBJ1-4; TCRdb reports TRBD1, a call that lacks DNA to check it against. There are 15 residues in the CDR3. Germline loops: CDR1 LNHDA, CDR2 SQIVND (reference sequence). This CDR3 is CASIGRGATNEKLFF.

This CDR3 reads CASSQKSGQGNQPQHF. This sequence joins TRBV5-5 and TRBJ1-5; TCRdb's assignment of TRBD1 cannot be checked, as there is no DNA. The CDR3 is made up of 16 amino acids. The germline CDR1 and CDR2 sequences are SGHKS and YYEKEE (reference sequence).